This is a list of T cell receptor beta chains from one sample in a study of T cells after yellow fever vaccination. Each CDR3 protein is one row after TCRdb ran MiXCR on the 5' RACE reads. The sample includes some 220,000 distinct CDR3 sequences, about 3% of them seen just once. The sequences come from CD4+ T cells sorted from PBMCs, collected 10 days after the yellow fever booster vaccination. The receptors stem from a man younger than 35 who received the YFV17D yellow fever vaccine. Both conserved end residues are part of each CDR3.

j_call	v_call	cdr3_aa
TRBJ2-2	TRBV5-4	CASSQGQGYTGELFF
TRBJ1-2	TRBV6-2/TRBV6-3	CASSYSGTSFFSNYGYTF
TRBJ2-1	TRBV5-1	CASRFEGQGAINEQFF
TRBJ2-7	TRBV5-1	CASRGQGNYEQYF
TRBJ2-1	TRBV18	CASSPMSADFGEQFF
TRBJ2-7	TRBV12-3/TRBV12-4	CASSFLGPHEQYF
TRBJ2-7	TRBV6-2/TRBV6-3	CASRSGTGSSYEQYF
TRBJ2-7	TRBV11-2	CASSPLAGGTYEQYF
TRBJ2-6	TRBV12-3/TRBV12-4	CASSRSNAYSGANVLTF
TRBJ2-1	TRBV6-2/TRBV6-3	CASSYGRQGGSSYNEQFF
TRBJ1-5	TRBV11-2	CASSFEQGDQPQHF
TRBJ1-5	TRBV12-3/TRBV12-4	CASSSTVVNQPQHF
TRBJ1-1	TRBV5-4	CASSWVQGDAFF
TRBJ1-3	TRBV20-1	CSAAKRDTIYF
TRBJ1-1	TRBV4-2	CASSPPGTGALNTEAFF
TRBJ2-7	TRBV7-9	CASSLAGGGHEQYF
TRBJ2-5	TRBV5-1	CASSLEAPEETQYF
TRBJ1-1	TRBV20-1	CSAREVGGRGEAFF
TRBJ1-4	TRBV6-5	CASSTLTGREKLFF
TRBJ2-1	TRBV11-2	CASSLTALGRAPYNEQFF
TRBJ1-1	TRBV12-5	CASGLVGTGGQAFF
TRBJ2-1	TRBV7-6	CASSLAGGIYNEQFF
TRBJ1-1	TRBV20-1	CSVLGNTEAFF
TRBJ1-4	TRBV7-9	CASSPRSRVGRDEKLFF
TRBJ2-1	TRBV5-1	CASSLAPGGGLNEQFF
TRBJ2-2	TRBV10-3	CAISGLIGELFF
TRBJ1-5	TRBV28	CASRADRDSQPQHF
TRBJ1-2	TRBV12-3/TRBV12-4	CASSPDRAFGYTF
TRBJ2-1	TRBV4-3	CASSQDSDRVQFF
TRBJ2-4	TRBV5-1	CASRHETLQYF
TRBJ1-1	TRBV10-2	CASRLQGGTEAFF
TRBJ2-1	TRBV5-1	CASSLEGLGINDEQFF
TRBJ1-2	TRBV7-3	CASSSGQGAQGYGYTF
TRBJ2-6	TRBV7-2	CASSLRGVGANVLTF
TRBJ2-2	TRBV19	CASIARPPTELNTGELFF
TRBJ2-5	TRBV29-1	CSVSRSYQETQYF
TRBJ1-2	TRBV11-2	CASSLIGQRGGYTF
TRBJ2-4	TRBV19	CASSILPSPGVKNIQYF
TRBJ2-3	TRBV6-5	CASSYPSDTQYF
TRBJ2-5	TRBV30	CAWTPQGGETQYF
TRBJ2-2	TRBV28	CASFGQANTGELFF
TRBJ1-5	TRBV10-3	CAIRGTDLEPQHF
TRBJ1-1	TRBV30	CAWSVLENTEAFF
TRBJ1-1	TRBV7-2	CASSSEQTGTEAFF
TRBJ1-1	TRBV7-2	CASSPPRGEAFF
TRBJ2-1	TRBV7-9	CASSLDRQGTPPLRLFGEQFF
TRBJ2-1	TRBV4-3	CASSQEQGAIWNEQFF
TRBJ2-1	TRBV29-1	CSVEVIGQGPNDEQFF
TRBJ2-1	TRBV5-4	CASRGDPSYNEQFF
TRBJ2-5	TRBV12-3/TRBV12-4	CASSFGYQETQYF
TRBJ2-3	TRBV3-1	CASSQELDTQYF
TRBJ2-2	TRBV7-2	CATAVRETGELFF
TRBJ2-2	TRBV6-5	CASRGYGELFF
TRBJ1-2	TRBV12-3/TRBV12-4	CASSVGQGILGYTF
TRBJ1-2	TRBV12-3/TRBV12-4	CASSLTGRAGSGYTF